This T cell receptor (beta chain) was sequenced for a study of blood T cell repertoires in COVID-19. As for the study in general: The samples span acute and convalescent COVID-19 from the United States, Italy and Spain.

Authors' processing steps: Cell counts per sample came from amplifying reference gene primers. Sequencing was performed with immunoSEQ multiplex PCR; in TCRdb, only in-frame clones are kept and a portion is missing. V and J calls and clone size are given by that table; D and trimming were obtained from the DNA. This sample has 260,000 or so clones; 88% occur once, and the top ten carry over 0.55%. Germline lookup yields CDR1 LGHNA and CDR2 YSLEER. Trimming at V came to 1 base and at J to 8 bases, leaving 10 bases not matched to a gene. The CDR3 covers 16 residues. The sequence was collected from a human donor in a cohort sampled during active COVID-19. The sample comprised peripheral blood. The V gene is TRBV4-3, the J gene TRBJ1-2; 10 positions match TRBD1. CDR3 bases: TGCGCCAGCAGCCAAGTCCCTAGGGACAGGGGCATAGGCTACACCTTC. This translates into CASSQVPRDRGIGYTF.